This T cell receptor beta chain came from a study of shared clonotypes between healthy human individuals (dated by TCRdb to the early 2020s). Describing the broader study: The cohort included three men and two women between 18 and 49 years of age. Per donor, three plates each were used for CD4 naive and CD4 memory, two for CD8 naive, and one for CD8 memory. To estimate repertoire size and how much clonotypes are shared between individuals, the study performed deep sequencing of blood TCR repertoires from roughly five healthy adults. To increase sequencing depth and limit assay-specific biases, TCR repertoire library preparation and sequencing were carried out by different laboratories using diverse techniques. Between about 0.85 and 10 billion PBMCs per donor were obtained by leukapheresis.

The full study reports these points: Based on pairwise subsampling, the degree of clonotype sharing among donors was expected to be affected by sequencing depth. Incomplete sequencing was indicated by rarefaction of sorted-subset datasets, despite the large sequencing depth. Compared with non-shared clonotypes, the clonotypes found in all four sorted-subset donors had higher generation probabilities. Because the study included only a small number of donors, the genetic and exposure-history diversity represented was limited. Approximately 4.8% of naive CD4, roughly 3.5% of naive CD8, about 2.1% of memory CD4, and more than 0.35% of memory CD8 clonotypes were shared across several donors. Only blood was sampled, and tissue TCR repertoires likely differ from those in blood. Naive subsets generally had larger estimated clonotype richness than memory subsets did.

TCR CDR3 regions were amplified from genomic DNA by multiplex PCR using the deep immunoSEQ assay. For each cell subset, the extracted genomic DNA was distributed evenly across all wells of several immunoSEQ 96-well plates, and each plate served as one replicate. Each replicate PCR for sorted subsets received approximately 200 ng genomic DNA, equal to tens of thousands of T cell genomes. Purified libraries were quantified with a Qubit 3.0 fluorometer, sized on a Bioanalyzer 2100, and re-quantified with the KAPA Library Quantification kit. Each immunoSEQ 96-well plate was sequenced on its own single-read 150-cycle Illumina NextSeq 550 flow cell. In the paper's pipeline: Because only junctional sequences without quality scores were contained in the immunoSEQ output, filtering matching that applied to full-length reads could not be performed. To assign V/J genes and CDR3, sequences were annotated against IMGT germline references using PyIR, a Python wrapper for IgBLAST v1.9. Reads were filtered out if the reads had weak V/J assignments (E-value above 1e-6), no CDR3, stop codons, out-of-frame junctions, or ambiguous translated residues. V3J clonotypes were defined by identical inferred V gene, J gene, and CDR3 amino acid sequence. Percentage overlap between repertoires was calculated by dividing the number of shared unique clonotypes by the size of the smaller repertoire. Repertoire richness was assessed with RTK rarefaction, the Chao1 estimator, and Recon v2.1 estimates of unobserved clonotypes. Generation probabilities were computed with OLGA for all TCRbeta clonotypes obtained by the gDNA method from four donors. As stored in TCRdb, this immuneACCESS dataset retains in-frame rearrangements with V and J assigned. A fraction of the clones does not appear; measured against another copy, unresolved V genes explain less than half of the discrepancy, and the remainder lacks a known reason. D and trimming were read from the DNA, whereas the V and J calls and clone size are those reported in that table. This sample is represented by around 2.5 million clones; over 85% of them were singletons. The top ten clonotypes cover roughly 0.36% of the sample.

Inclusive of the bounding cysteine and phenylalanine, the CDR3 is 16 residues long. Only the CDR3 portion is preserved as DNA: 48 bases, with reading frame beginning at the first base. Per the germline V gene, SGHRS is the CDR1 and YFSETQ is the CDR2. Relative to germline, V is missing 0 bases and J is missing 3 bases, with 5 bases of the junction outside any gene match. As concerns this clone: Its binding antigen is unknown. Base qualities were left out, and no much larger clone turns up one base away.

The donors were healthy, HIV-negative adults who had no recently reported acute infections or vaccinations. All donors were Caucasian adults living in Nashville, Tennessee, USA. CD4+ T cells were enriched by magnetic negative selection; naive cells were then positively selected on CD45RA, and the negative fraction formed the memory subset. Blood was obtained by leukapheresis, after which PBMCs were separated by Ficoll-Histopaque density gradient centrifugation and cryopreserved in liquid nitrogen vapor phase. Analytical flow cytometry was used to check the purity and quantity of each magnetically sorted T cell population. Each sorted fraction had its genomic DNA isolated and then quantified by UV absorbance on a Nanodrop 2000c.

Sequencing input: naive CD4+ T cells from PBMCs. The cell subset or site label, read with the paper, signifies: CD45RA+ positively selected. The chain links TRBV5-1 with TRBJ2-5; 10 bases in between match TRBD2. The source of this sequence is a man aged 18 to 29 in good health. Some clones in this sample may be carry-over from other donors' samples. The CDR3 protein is CASSLGASGRKETQYF. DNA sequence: TGCGCCAGCAGCTTGGGGGCTAGCGGGAGAAAAGAGACCCAGTACTTC.